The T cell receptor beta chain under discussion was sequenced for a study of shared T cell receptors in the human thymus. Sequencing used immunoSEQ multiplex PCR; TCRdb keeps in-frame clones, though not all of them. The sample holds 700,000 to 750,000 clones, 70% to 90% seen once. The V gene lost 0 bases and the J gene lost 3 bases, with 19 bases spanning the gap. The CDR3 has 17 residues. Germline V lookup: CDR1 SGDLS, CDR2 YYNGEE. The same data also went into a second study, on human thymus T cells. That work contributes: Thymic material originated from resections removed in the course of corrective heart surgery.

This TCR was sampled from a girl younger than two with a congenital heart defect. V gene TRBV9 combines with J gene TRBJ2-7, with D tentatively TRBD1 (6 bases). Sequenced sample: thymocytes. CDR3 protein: CASSVGPGPRGIYEQYF. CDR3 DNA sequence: TGTGCCAGCAGCGTAGGTCCGGGGCCAAGGGGGATCTACGAGCAGTACTTC.